Below are 32 T cell receptor beta chains sequenced from a single sample in a study of T cells in localized non-small cell lung cancer. Assay: immunoSEQ multiplex PCR; the TCRdb copy retains only in-frame clones and omits some. Among several thousand clones listed, approximately 59% were seen once. The sequencing used lymph node tissue, collected before any cancer treatment. The receptors originated from an older male donor with stage I squamous cell lung carcinoma.

The chain links TRBV15 to TRBJ1-1; D is perhaps TRBD1 (6 bases). Trimming took 0 bases from V and 0 from J, leaving 14 bases between them. Germline V gene sequence: CDR1 LNHNV, CDR2 YYDKDF (reference sequence). This CDR3 has 17 amino acids. CDR3 coding DNA: TGTGCCACCAGCAGAGAGGGGGCAGGGCGGGTGAACACTGAAGCTTTCTTT. Its translation: CATSREGAGRVNTEAFF.

The chain joins TRBV5-1 to TRBJ1-1, with a possible D match to TRBD1 (5 bases). Germline V gene data show CDR1 as SGHRS and CDR2 as YFSETQ. V was clipped by 4 bases and J by 11 bases, with 27 bases between them. This CDR3 is built from 16 residues. CDR3 in amino acids: CASSPYEGRELGHAFF. CDR3 nucleotide sequence: TGCGCCAGCAGCCCGTACGAGGGGAGGGAACTTGGGCACGCTTTCTTT.

This clone has a handful of counts. The V gene is TRBV6-8, the J gene TRBJ1-1; D unresolved. The CDR3 extends over 13 amino acids. The V end lost 7 bases, the J end lost 2 bases, and 11 bases lay between the germline ends. CDR1 and CDR2 from the germline V gene are MNHGY and SAAAGT. The CDR3 here is CASIDDGNTEAFF. DNA for the CDR3: TGTGCCAGCATCGACGACGGCAACACTGAAGCTTTCTTT.

The V and J genes are TRBV29-1 and TRBJ1-1; 8 bases match TRBD1. Trimming removed 6 bases from V and 5 bases from J; junction bases left unmatched: 8. The CDR3 consists of 13 residues. The germline CDR1 and CDR2 sequences are SQVTM and ANQGSEA. The chain's CDR3 is CSVKDRGRTEAFF. DNA for the CDR3: TGCAGCGTCAAAGACAGGGGACGAACTGAAGCTTTCTTT.

The chain has TRBV11-3 and TRBJ1-2; the match to TRBD1 covers 9 bases. CDR3 length equals 14 residues. The ends lost 3 bases at V and 1 base at J; junction bases unmatched: 0. Looked up from germline, CDR1 is SGHNT and CDR2 is YENEEA. CDR3 nucleotide sequence: TGTGCCAGCAGCTTGGGACAGGGTAACTATGGCTACACCTTC. Encoded protein: CASSLGQGNYGYTF.

This clone was counted only a few times. The chain combines TRBV9 with TRBJ2-7; the D call may be TRBD1 or TRBD2 (5 bases each). The germline CDR1 and CDR2 sequences are SGDLS and YYNGEE. The ends were cut back, 5 bases at V and 5 bases at J, with 14 bases in the middle. The CDR3 consists of 13 residues. DNA for the CDR3: TGTGCCAGCAGTGAGGGCAGGGACCACGAGCAGTACTTC. Its protein is CASSEGRDHEQYF.

J is TRBJ1-5 and V is TRBV25-1, with TRBD1 as a possible D gene (6 bases). Germline V gene data show CDR1 as MGHDK and CDR2 as SYGVNS. This CDR3 has 13 amino acids. V shed 7 bases and J shed 7 bases, with 14 bases lying between them. CDR3 sequence: CASNDRLGQPQHF. In DNA, the CDR3 is TGTGCCAGCAATGACAGGTTAGGCCAGCCCCAGCATTTT. The full variable domain, its missing parts supplied by reference TRBV25-1 and TRBJ1-5, is EADIYQTPRYLVIGTGKKITLECSQTMGHDKMYWYQQDPGMELHLIHYSYGVNSTEKGDLSSESTVSRIRTEHFPLTLESARPSHTSQYLCASNDRLGQPQHFGDGTRLSIL.

This chain connects TRBV28 to TRBJ2-7; 7 bases line up with TRBD1. Germline CDR1 and CDR2: MDHEN and SYDVKM. The junction had 6 bases not matched to a gene; V was cut back by 7 bases and J by 3 bases. The CDR3 spans 13 residues. CDR3 amino acids: CASNPGQNYEQYF. As DNA, the CDR3 is TGTGCCAGCAATCCGGGACAGAACTACGAGCAGTACTTC. Full variable domain (outside the CDR3, taken from reference TRBV28 and TRBJ2-7): DVKVTQSSRYLVKRTGEKVFLECVQDMDHENMFWYRQDPGLGLRLIYFSYDVKMKEKGDIPEGYSVSREKKERFSLILESASTNQTSMYLCASNPGQNYEQYFGPGTRLTVT.

The chain employs TRBV2 and TRBJ2-7; D perhaps matches TRBD2 (5 bases). This CDR3 contains 14 residues. Germline lookup yields CDR1 SNHLY and CDR2 FYNNEI. V gave up 5 bases and J gave up 0 bases, with 11 bases separating them. DNA for the CDR3: TGTGCCAGCAGTCCGGGGAGCACCTCCTACGAGCAGTACTTC. Amino acids: CASSPGSTSYEQYF.

The CDR3 region has the DNA TGTGCCACCAGCAGAGAAGCAGGGGGGAATGAAAAACTGTTTTTT. Its protein is CATSREAGGNEKLFF. The V and J genes are TRBV15 and TRBJ1-4; 7 nucleotides align to TRBD1. CDR1 is LNHNV, CDR2 YYDKDF, per germline (reference sequence). Unmatched junction bases numbered 3, after V lost 0 bases and J lost 5 bases. The CDR3 covers 15 residues.

The V and J genes are TRBV30 and TRBJ2-3; D is ambiguous. The CDR3 is 12 amino acids. With 1 base removed from V and 8 bases from J, the gap between germline ends came to 10 bases. The V gene's germline CDR1 is GTSNPN and CDR2 SVGIG (reference sequence). The CDR3 sequence is CAWSEGVSTQYF. The CDR3 nucleotides read TGTGCCTGGAGTGAAGGCGTGAGTACGCAGTATTTT.

Notes on this clone: The germline gene is not matched at one end of the junction; a read error may be the cause. The V gene is TRBV28, the J gene TRBJ2-3, with 10 positions matching TRBD1. The CDR3 runs 16 residues. The germline gives CDR1 MDHEN, CDR2 SYDVKM. The CDR3 DNA follows: TGTGCCAGCAGTCCGTTCGGGACAGGGGCTACAGATACACAGTATTTT. Encoded protein: CASSPFGTGATDTQYF.

The chain uses TRBV28 and TRBJ1-5; D is perhaps TRBD1 (5 bases). The length of the CDR3 is 13 residues. Germline lookup yields CDR1 MDHEN and CDR2 SYDVKM. Deletions cut 3 bases from V and 6 bases from J, with 9 bases between. The CDR3 protein is CASSLGGVQPQHF. The CDR3 DNA sequence: TGTGCCAGCAGTTTGGGGGGGGTTCAGCCCCAGCATTTT.

The rearrangement joins TRBV6-8 to TRBJ2-3; a weak D match, TRBD2 (5 bases). The V end was cut by 0 bases, the J end by 8 bases, with 15 bases between. CDR3 size: 15 residues. The germline gives CDR1 MNHGY, CDR2 SAAAGT. The CDR3 spells CASSYSKLGGSTQYF. Written as DNA, the CDR3 is TGTGCCAGCAGTTACTCGAAGCTAGGCGGGTCTACGCAGTATTTT.

The gene calls are TRBV7-5 and TRBJ2-7; whether TRBD1, the table's D call, matches the DNA was not checked. TRBV7-5 is a recognized pseudogene. The CDR3 contains 14 residues. CDR3 nucleotides: TGTGCCAGCAGCTTAGACAGGTCAGGAAGCGAGCAGTACTTC. This codes for CASSLDRSGSEQYF.

This chain connects TRBV19 to TRBJ1-2; 7 nucleotides agree with TRBD1. The ends lost 1 base at V and 4 bases at J; junction bases unmatched: 6. The V gene's germline CDR1 is LNHDA and CDR2 SQIVND (reference sequence). The CDR3 sequence is 15 residues long. The CDR3 DNA is TGTGCCAGTAGTATAGGGGGACAGAATCTCTATGGCTACACCTTC. Its translation: CASSIGGQNLYGYTF.

V and J are TRBV6-8 and TRBJ1-4, with no clear D. This CDR3 spans 14 amino acids. CDR1 is MNHGY and CDR2 is SAAAGT in the germline V gene. V gave up 2 bases and J gave up 6 bases, with 10 bases separating them. The CDR3 coding sequence is TGTGCCAGCAGTTACGCCGGGCGGGATGAAAAACTGTTTTTT. Its translation is CASSYAGRDEKLFF.

Only one count was recorded for this clone. The CDR3 loop is CASSPEGRGLSPGNTIYF. CDR3 DNA sequence: TGTGCCAGTAGCCCTGAGGGGAGGGGGCTCTCGCCAGGAAACACCATATATTTT. The rearrangement uses TRBV19 and TRBJ1-3, with 7 bases matching TRBD1. This CDR3 is 18 amino acids long. The J segment lost 4 bases and the V segment lost 6 bases, leaving 18 bases of the junction unmatched. Germline values: CDR1 LNHDA, CDR2 SQIVND (reference sequence).

The chain uses TRBV19 and TRBJ1-1; TRBD1 aligns across 7 bases. V was pared by 4 bases and J by 7 bases, with 6 bases of the junction left unmatched. CDR3 size: 13 residues. Germline CDR1 is LNHDA and CDR2 is SQIVND (reference sequence). CDR3 DNA sequence: TGTGCCAGTAGTAAGGACAGGTTGGGTGAAGCTTTCTTT. The encoded protein is CASSKDRLGEAFF.

In this sample, this clone turned up a few times. Relative to the germline gene, one junction end is altered; a read error may explain this. The chain employs TRBV9 and TRBJ1-1; D gene uncertain. The V gene's germline CDR1 is SGDLS and CDR2 YYNGEE. The CDR3 is 15 amino acids. DNA of the CDR3: TGTGCCAGCAGTTTAGGGTGGCCGGAGCCCACTGAAGCTTCCTTT. As protein: CASSLGWPEPTEASF.

The rearrangement links TRBV19 to TRBJ2-7; D possibly corresponds to TRBD2 (6 bases). Per germline, CDR1 LNHDA and CDR2 SQIVND (reference sequence). CDR3 length equals 15 residues. Deletions cut 6 bases from V and 7 bases from J, with 22 bases between. The CDR3 is CASRGSTSQLWEQYF. The CDR3 DNA is TGTGCCAGTAGAGGGTCCACTAGCCAACTGTGGGAGCAGTACTTC.

This clone has just a few counts. The chain has TRBV11-3 and TRBJ1-2; 11 nucleotides align to TRBD1. CDR1 and CDR2 (germline): SGHNT, YENEEA. V was clipped by 4 bases and J by 4 bases; unmatched bases: 2. The CDR3 contains 14 residues. CDR3 coding DNA: TGTGCCAGCAGCTGGGACAGGGGGATCTATGGCTACACCTTC. Translation: CASSWDRGIYGYTF.

This clone was observed a handful of times. The chain has TRBV6-8 and TRBJ1-1; D is ambiguous. V gave up 4 bases and J gave up 3 bases, with 18 bases separating them. The germline CDR1 and CDR2 sequences are MNHGY and SAAAGT. This CDR3 is built from 16 residues. DNA of the CDR3: TGTGCCAGCAGTTCCGCACGCGTTCGGTCCGACACTGAAGCTTTCTTT. Translated, it gives CASSSARVRSDTEAFF.

This chain links TRBV6-8 with TRBJ2-6; D uncertain. The germline V gene encodes CDR1 MNHGY and CDR2 SAAAGT. This CDR3 is built from 15 residues. V was clipped by 2 bases and J by 1 base, with 6 bases between them. CDR3 protein: CASSYVGSGANVLTF. The CDR3 nucleotides are TGTGCCAGCAGTTACGTGGGTTCTGGGGCCAACGTCCTGACTTTC.

J is TRBJ1-1 and V is TRBV14, with D uncertain. CDR1 SGHDN and CDR2 FVKESK come from the germline V gene. This CDR3 has 13 residues. The germline V and J ends were trimmed by 4 bases and 4 bases, with 10 bases remaining between them. The CDR3 coding sequence is TGTGCCAGCAGCCTGAATACGGTCACTGAAGCTTTCTTT. Translated, it gives CASSLNTVTEAFF.

The chain has TRBV6-8 and TRBJ1-1, with D possibly matching TRBD1 (5 bases). Looked up from germline, CDR1 is MNHGY and CDR2 is SAAAGT. V dropped 7 bases and J dropped 5 bases, with 11 bases sitting between them. The CDR3 length is 12 residues. Here the CDR3 reads CASTRAGTEAFF. The CDR3 region has the DNA TGTGCCAGCACCAGGGCGGGGACTGAAGCTTTCTTT.

The V and J genes are TRBV18 and TRBJ1-1, with 7 bases identical to TRBD1. Trimming cost V 3 bases and J 4 bases; bases outside gene matches: 8. Germline CDR1 reads KGHSH; CDR2 reads LQKENI. CDR3 length: 15 amino acids. CDR3 amino acids: CASSPSEQGITEAFF. The CDR3 bases are TGTGCCAGCTCACCTTCGGAACAGGGGATCACTGAAGCTTTCTTT.

This clone was observed a handful of times. This rearrangement joins TRBV9 to TRBJ2-1, with a possible D match to TRBD2 (5 bases). Trimming took off 2 bases at V and 7 bases at J, with 10 bases between the two ends. Germline loops: CDR1 SGDLS, CDR2 YYNGEE. The CDR3 spans 13 residues. The CDR3 is CASSVLASNEQFF. For the CDR3, the DNA is TGTGCCAGCAGCGTTTTAGCGTCTAATGAGCAGTTCTTC.

V and J are TRBV12-1 and TRBJ2-2; the D call of TRBD1 is as the table states it, not checked on the DNA. TRBV12-1 is reported as a pseudogene. The CDR3 is 16 residues long. The CDR3 DNA follows: TGTGCCAGCAGCTTTTGGCAGGGTCGAAGCACCGGGGAGCTGTTTTTT. This encodes CASSFWQGRSTGELFF.

This clone was observed once. CDR3 loop: CASSPQSPSGLNGYTF. The CDR3, as DNA: TGTGCCAGCAGCCCACAGTCGCCCTCAGGGCTTAATGGCTACACCTTC. This chain joins TRBV11-3 and TRBJ1-2; D possibly corresponds to TRBD1 (5 bases). The CDR3 spans 16 residues. Germline V lookup: CDR1 SGHNT, CDR2 YENEEA. The V gene lost 5 bases and the J gene lost 6 bases, with 22 bases spanning the gap.

The chain uses TRBV19 and TRBJ2-1; 8 nucleotides agree with TRBD2. The CDR3 is 18 amino acids. Germline CDR1 is LNHDA and CDR2 is SQIVND (reference sequence). Trimming took 4 bases from V and 0 from J; bases not matched to a gene: 11. The CDR3 loop is CASSRASGLTSSYNEQFF. CDR3 DNA: TGTGCCAGTAGTAGGGCTAGCGGGCTTACGAGCTCCTACAATGAGCAGTTCTTC. Variable domain in full (rest from reference TRBV19 and TRBJ2-1): DGGITQSPKYLFRKEGQNVTLSCEQNLNHDAMYWYRQDPGQGLRLIYYSQIVNDFQKGDIAEGYSVSREKKESFPLTVTSAQKNPTAFYLCASSRASGLTSSYNEQFFGPGTRLTVL.

This sequence joins TRBV19 and TRBJ1-1; D perhaps matches TRBD1 (5 bases). The germline V gene encodes CDR1 LNHDA and CDR2 SQIVND (reference sequence). This CDR3 is 16 amino acids long. Trimming shortened V by 5 bases and J by 1 base, and 17 bases separated the two germline ends. The CDR3 nucleotides are TGTGCCAGTAGTCCCCGGTCCGGGACTCCGAACACTGAAGCTTTCTTT. Its translation: CASSPRSGTPNTEAFF.